This T cell receptor beta chain came from a study of CD8 T cells in Susac syndrome. Random hexamers primed reverse transcription of roughly 0.5 to 1 ug RNA. One entry per CDR3 protein, called by TCRdb with MiXCR from the immunoSEQ multiplex PCR reads. Of over 350,000 distinct CDR3 sequences listed, 75% to 90% were seen once; the top ten hold roughly 0.1%. From germline, CDR1 is MDHEN and CDR2 SYDVKM. With V trimmed by 6 bases and J by 2 bases, 14 bases remained unmatched. The CDR3 is made up of 17 amino acids. The sequenced sample was CD8+ T cells from PBMCs. This TCR was sampled from a human donor with multiple sclerosis. The chain has TRBV28 and TRBJ2-7, with 9 positions matching TRBD2. The CDR3 region has the DNA TGTGCCAGCAGCCTCCCACCAGCGGGAGGTAATCCCTACGAGCAGTACTTC. Translating gives CASSLPPAGGNPYEQYF.